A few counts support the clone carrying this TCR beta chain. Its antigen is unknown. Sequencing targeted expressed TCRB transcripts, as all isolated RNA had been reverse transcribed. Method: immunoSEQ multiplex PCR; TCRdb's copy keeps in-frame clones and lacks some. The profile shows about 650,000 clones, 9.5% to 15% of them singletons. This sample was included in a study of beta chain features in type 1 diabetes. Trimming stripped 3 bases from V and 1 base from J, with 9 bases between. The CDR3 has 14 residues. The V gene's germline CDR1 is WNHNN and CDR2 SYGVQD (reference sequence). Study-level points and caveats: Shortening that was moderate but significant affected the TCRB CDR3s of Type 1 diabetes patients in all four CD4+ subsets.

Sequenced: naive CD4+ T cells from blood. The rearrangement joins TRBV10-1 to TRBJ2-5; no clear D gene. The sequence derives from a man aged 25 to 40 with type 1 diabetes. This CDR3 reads CASSEGPAQETQYF. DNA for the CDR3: TGCGCCAGCAGTGAAGGGCCAGCCCAAGAGACCCAGTACTTC.